One sample yielded the 10 T cell receptor beta chains listed below, sequenced in a study of beta chain features in type 1 diabetes. Study-level findings and limits: Type 1 diabetes patients had moderately but significantly shorter TCRB CDR3s in all four CD4+ subsets.

The antigens for these receptors are not known. What was sequenced were expressed TCRB transcripts, since all of the isolated RNA had been reverse transcribed. Here immunoSEQ multiplex PCR was the method, and the copy in TCRdb shows in-frame clones only, minus some. The table includes more than 550,000 clones, more than 12% detected once. Specimen: naive CD4+ T cells from blood. Source of these receptors: a young man with type 1 diabetes.

The J gene is TRBJ2-1, the V gene TRBV9, with 7 bases fitting TRBD2. The CDR3 covers 13 residues. Germline V lookup: CDR1 SGDLS, CDR2 YYNGEE. J lost 10 bases, V lost 3 bases, and 7 bases had no gene match. The CDR3 nucleotides read TGTGCCAGCAGCGCGACTAGCCCAGGCGAGCAGTTCTTC. Translation: CASSATSPGEQFF.

This clone was detected only a few times. The chain uses TRBV19 and TRBJ2-5; D possibly uses TRBD1 or TRBD2 (5 bases each). Germline values: CDR1 LNHDA, CDR2 SQIVND (reference sequence). The germline V and J ends were trimmed by 7 bases and 5 bases, with 17 bases remaining between them. The CDR3 is 14 residues long. This CDR3 reads CASKLEVQAETQYF. In nucleotides, the CDR3 is TGTGCCAGTAAGCTGGAGGTACAGGCGGAGACCCAGTACTTC.

This clone has more than one count but fewer than ten. This CDR3 reads CASSNGVQTDTQYF. The CDR3 bases are TGTGCCAGCAGTAACGGGGTTCAGACAGATACGCAGTATTTT. The chain recombines TRBV14 with TRBJ2-3, with D possibly being TRBD2 (5 bases). V was cut by 6 bases and J by 3 bases, with 13 bases left in between. CDR3 size: 14 residues. From germline, CDR1 is SGHDN and CDR2 FVKESK. The whole variable domain, remainder taken from reference TRBV14 and TRBJ2-3, is EAGVTQFPSHSVIEKGQTVTLRCDPISGHDNLYWYRRVMGKEIKFLLHFVKESKQDESGMPNNRFLAERTGGTYSTLKVQPAELEDSGVYFCASSNGVQTDTQYFGPGTRLTVL.

This clone showed up just a few times. The chain links TRBV29-1 to TRBJ1-1, with D maybe TRBD1 (5 bases). CDR1 and CDR2 from the germline V gene are SQVTM and ANQGSEA. V was shortened by 4 bases and J by 1 base, with 16 bases between the two germline ends. The CDR3 contains 15 residues. DNA for the CDR3: TGCAGCGTTGTACCCCCGGGGGTCCGGAACACTGAAGCTTTCTTT. Translated, it gives CSVVPPGVRNTEAFF. The whole variable domain, remainder taken from reference TRBV29-1 and TRBJ1-1, is SAVISQKPSRDICQRGTSLTIQCQVDSQVTMMFWYRQQPGQSLTLIATANQGSEATYESGFVIDKFPISRPNLTFSTLTVSNMSPEDSSIYLCSVVPPGVRNTEAFFGQGTRLTVV.

A few counts support this clone. An end of the junction differs from the germline gene, which may be a read error. The chain uses TRBV19 and TRBJ1-1; no reliable D call. The CDR3 is 13 residues long. The germline V gene encodes CDR1 LNHDA and CDR2 SQIVND (reference sequence). This chain's CDR3 is CASRIGMVTEAFF. The CDR3, as DNA: TGTGCCAGTAGAATAGGGATGGTCACTGAAGCTTTCTTT.

This clone turned up a few times. This rearrangement joins TRBV4-3 to TRBJ2-3; unclear D gene. The CDR3 contains 12 residues. CDR1 LGHNA and CDR2 YSLEER come from the germline V gene. V was cut by 5 bases and J by 3 bases, with 6 bases left in between. DNA of the CDR3: TGCGCCAGCAGCTTTGGGACAGATACGCAGTATTTT. Amino acids: CASSFGTDTQYF.

V and J are TRBV7-9 and TRBJ1-5, with D perhaps matching TRBD1 (6 bases). CDR1 is SEHNR and CDR2 is FQNEAQ in the germline V gene (reference sequence). The CDR3 sequence is 17 residues long. Between the trimmed V and J ends, which lost 5 bases and 2 bases, there was a span of 19 bases. In DNA, the CDR3 is TGTGCCAGCAGCCGACCACTTAGGACAGTAGGCAATCAGCCCCAGCATTTT. Encoded protein: CASSRPLRTVGNQPQHF.

The gene calls are TRBV2 and TRBJ1-2, with 7 bases identical to TRBD1. Germline V gene lookup returns CDR1 SNHLY and CDR2 FYNNEI. V was pared by 2 bases and J by 6 bases, with 6 bases of the junction left unmatched. This CDR3 region has 14 residues. The chain's CDR3 is CASSERRQGDGYTF. CDR3 nucleotides: TGTGCCAGCAGTGAAAGGCGACAGGGCGATGGCTACACCTTC.

This clone has more than one count but fewer than ten. CDR3 coding DNA: TGTGCCAGCGGCAAACAGGGATCGGACACCGGGGAGCTGTTTTTT. Protein: CASGKQGSDTGELFF. This chain joins TRBV6-6 and TRBJ2-2, with D perhaps matching TRBD1 (6 bases). V was trimmed by 8 bases and J by 3 bases, leaving 16 bases between them. This CDR3 is built from 15 residues. Germline V gene data show CDR1 as MNHNY and CDR2 as SVGAGI (reference sequence).

This clone was detected only a few times. This rearrangement joins TRBV30 to TRBJ1-5; tentative D call: TRBD1 (6 bases). Trimming pared 3 bases from V and 6 bases from J, leaving 12 bases between. Germline CDR1 and CDR2: GTSNPN and SVGIG (reference sequence). There are 13 residues in the CDR3. CDR3: CAWSIQGGQPQHF. In DNA, the CDR3 is TGTGCCTGGAGCATACAGGGAGGTCAGCCCCAGCATTTT.